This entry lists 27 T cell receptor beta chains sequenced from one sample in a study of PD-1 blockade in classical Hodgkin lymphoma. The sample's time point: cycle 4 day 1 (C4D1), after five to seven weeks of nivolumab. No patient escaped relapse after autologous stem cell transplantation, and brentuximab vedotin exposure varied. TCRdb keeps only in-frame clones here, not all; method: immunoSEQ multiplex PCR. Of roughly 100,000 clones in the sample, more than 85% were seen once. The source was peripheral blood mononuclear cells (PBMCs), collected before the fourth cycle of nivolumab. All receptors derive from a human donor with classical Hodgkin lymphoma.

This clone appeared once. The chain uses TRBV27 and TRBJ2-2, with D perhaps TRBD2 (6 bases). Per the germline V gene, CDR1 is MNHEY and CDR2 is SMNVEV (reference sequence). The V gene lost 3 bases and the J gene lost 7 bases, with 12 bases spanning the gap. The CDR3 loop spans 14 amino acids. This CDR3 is CASSFGSGVGELFF. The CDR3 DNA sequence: TGTGCCAGCAGTTTCGGGAGTGGGGTCGGGGAGCTGTTTTTT.

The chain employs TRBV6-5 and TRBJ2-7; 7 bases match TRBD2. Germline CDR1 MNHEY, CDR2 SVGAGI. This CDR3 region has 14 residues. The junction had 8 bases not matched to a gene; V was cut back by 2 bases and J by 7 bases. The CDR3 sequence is CASSYGGGTWEQYF. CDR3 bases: TGTGCCAGCAGTTACGGGGGAGGGACCTGGGAGCAGTACTTC.

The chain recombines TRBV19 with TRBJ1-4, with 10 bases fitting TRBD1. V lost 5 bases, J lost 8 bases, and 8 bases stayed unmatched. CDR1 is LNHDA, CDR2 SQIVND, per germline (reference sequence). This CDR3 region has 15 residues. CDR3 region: CASSPGDRGGEKLFF. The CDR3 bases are TGTGCCAGTAGTCCAGGGGACAGGGGAGGCGAAAAACTGTTTTTT. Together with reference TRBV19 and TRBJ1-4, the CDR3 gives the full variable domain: DGGITQSPKYLFRKEGQNVTLSCEQNLNHDAMYWYRQDPGQGLRLIYYSQIVNDFQKGDIAEGYSVSREKKESFPLTVTSAQKNPTAFYLCASSPGDRGGEKLFFGSGTQLSVL.

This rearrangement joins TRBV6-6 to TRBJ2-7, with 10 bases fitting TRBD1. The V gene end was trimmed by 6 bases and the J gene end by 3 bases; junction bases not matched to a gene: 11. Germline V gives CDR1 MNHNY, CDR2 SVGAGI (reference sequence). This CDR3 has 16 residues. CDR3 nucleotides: TGTGCCAGCAGGACAATTCGGGACAGGGGAATCTACGAGCAGTACTTC. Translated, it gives CASRTIRDRGIYEQYF.

CDR3 nucleotides: TGTGCCATCAGTGAGGGGACTAGCGTAAGCGAGACCCAGTACTTC. Its protein is CAISEGTSVSETQYF. The chain combines TRBV10-3 with TRBJ2-5; TRBD2 aligns across 10 bases. This CDR3 comprises 15 residues. Germline loops: CDR1 ENHRY, CDR2 SYGVKD. With V trimmed by 2 bases and J by 5 bases, 5 bases remained unmatched.

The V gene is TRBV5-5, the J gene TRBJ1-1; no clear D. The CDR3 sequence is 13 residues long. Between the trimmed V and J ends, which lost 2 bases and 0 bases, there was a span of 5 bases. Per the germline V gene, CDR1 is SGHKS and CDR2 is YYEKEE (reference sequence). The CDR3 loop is CASSFFMNTEAFF. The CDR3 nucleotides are TGTGCCAGCAGCTTCTTTATGAACACTGAAGCTTTCTTT.

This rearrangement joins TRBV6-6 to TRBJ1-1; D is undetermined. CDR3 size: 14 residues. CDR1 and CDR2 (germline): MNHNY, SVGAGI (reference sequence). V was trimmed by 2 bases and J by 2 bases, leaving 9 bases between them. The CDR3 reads CASSYPGPNTEAFF. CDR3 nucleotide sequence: TGTGCCAGCAGTTACCCGGGCCCTAACACTGAAGCTTTCTTT.

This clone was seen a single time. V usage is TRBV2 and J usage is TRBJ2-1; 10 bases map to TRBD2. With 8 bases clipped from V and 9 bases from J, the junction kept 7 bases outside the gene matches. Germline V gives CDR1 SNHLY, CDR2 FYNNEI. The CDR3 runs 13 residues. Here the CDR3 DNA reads TGTGCCAGCCCTAGCGGGAGCCAGGGTGAGCAGTTCTTC. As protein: CASPSGSQGEQFF.

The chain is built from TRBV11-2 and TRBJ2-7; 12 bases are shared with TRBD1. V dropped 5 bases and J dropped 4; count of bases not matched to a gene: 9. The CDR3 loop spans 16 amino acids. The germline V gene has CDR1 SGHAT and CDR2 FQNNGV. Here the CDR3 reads CASSVSGTGGWYEQYF. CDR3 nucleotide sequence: TGTGCCAGCAGCGTTTCCGGGACAGGGGGCTGGTACGAGCAGTACTTC. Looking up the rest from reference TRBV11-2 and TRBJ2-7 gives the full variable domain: EAGVAQSPRYKIIEKRQSVAFWCNPISGHATLYWYQQILGQGPKLLIQFQNNGVVDDSQLPKDRFSAERLKGVDSTLKIQPAKLEDSAVYLCASSVSGTGGWYEQYFGPGTRLTVT.

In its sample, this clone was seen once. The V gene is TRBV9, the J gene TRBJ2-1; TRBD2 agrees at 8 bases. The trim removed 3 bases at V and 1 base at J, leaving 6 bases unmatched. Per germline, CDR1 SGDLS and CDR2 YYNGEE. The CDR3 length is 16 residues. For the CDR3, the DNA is TGTGCCAGCAGCGCCGCGGGAGGTGGGTCCTACAATGAGCAGTTCTTC. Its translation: CASSAAGGGSYNEQFF.

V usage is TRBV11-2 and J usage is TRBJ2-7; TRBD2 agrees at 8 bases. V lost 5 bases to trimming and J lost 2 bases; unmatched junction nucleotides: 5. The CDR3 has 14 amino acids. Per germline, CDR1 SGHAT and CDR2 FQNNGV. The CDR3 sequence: CASSQLAVPYEQYF. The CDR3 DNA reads TGTGCCAGCAGCCAACTAGCGGTCCCCTACGAGCAGTACTTC.

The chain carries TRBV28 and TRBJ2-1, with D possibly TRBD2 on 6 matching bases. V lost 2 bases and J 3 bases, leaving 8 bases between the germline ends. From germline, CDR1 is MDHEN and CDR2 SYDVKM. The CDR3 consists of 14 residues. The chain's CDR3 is CASSLAGRYNEQFF. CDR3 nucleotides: TGTGCCAGCAGTTTAGCGGGGCGCTACAATGAGCAGTTCTTC.

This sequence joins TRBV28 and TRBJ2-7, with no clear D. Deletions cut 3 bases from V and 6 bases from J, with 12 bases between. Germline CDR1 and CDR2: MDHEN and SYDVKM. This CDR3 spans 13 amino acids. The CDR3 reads CASSFRPGGEQYF. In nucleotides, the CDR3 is TGTGCCAGCAGTTTTCGGCCGGGCGGCGAGCAGTACTTC.

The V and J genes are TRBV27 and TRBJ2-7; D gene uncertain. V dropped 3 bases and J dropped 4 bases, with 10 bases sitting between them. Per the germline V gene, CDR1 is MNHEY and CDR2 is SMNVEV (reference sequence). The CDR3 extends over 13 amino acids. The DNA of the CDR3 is TGTGCCAGCAGTTTTAACAGAGGTTACGAGCAGTACTTC. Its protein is CASSFNRGYEQYF.

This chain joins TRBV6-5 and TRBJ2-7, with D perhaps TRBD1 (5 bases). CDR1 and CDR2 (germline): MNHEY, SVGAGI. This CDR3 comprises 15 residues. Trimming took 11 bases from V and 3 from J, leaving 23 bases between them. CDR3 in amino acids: CAPPVRQGCDYEQYF. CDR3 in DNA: TGTGCCCCCCCGGTAAGGCAGGGATGTGACTACGAGCAGTACTTC.

DNA of the CDR3: TGCAGCGTTGATGGTTTTTCGAGCTCTGGAAACACCATATATTTT. Its protein is CSVDGFSSSGNTIYF. The rearrangement links TRBV29-1 to TRBJ1-3; D remains ambiguous. V lost 3 bases to trimming and J lost 0 bases, with 12 bases between them. There are 15 residues in the CDR3. Germline-derived CDR1 and CDR2 are SQVTM and ANQGSEA.

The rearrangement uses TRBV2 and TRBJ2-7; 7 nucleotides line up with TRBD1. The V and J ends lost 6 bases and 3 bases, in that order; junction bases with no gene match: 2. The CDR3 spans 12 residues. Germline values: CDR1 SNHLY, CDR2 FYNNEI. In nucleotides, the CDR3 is TGTGCCAGCAGGGGACAGAACTACGAGCAGTACTTC. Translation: CASRGQNYEQYF.

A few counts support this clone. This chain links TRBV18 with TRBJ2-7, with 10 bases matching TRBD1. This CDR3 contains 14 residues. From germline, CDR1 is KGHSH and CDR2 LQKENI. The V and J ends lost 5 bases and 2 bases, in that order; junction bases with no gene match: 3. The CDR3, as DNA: TGTGCCAGCTCAACCGGGACAGGGGCCTACGAGCAGTACTTC. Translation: CASSTGTGAYEQYF.

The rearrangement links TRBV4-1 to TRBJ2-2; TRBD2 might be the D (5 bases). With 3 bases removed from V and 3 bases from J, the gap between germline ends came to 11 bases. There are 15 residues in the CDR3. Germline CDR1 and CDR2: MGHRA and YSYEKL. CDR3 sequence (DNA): TGCGCCAGCAGCCAGGTTACTAGAGACACCGGGGAGCTGTTTTTT. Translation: CASSQVTRDTGELFF.

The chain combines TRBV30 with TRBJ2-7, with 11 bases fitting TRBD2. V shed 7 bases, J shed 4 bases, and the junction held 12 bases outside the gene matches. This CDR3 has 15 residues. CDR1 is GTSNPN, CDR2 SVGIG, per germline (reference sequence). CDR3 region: CAYPWTSGREYEQYF. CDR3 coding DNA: TGTGCCTATCCCTGGACTAGCGGGCGTGAGTACGAGCAGTACTTC.

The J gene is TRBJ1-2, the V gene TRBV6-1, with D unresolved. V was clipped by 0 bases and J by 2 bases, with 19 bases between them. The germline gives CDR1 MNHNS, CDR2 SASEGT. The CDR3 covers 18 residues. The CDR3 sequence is CASSEARLARYDNYGYTF. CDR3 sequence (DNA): TGTGCCAGCAGTGAAGCTCGGCTGGCTCGTTACGACAACTATGGCTACACCTTC.

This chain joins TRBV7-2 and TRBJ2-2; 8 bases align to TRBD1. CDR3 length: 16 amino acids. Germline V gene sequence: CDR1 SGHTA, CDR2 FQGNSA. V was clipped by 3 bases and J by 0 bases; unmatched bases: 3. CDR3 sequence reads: CASSLGGQANTGELFF. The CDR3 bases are TGTGCCAGCAGCTTGGGGGGACAGGCGAACACCGGGGAGCTGTTTTTT.

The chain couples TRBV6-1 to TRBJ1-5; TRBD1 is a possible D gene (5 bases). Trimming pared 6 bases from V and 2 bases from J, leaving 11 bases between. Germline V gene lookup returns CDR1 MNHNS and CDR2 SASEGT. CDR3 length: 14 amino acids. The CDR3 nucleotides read TGTGCCAGCAGCCCCTCGGGGGGCAATCAGCCCCAGCATTTT. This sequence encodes CASSPSGGNQPQHF.

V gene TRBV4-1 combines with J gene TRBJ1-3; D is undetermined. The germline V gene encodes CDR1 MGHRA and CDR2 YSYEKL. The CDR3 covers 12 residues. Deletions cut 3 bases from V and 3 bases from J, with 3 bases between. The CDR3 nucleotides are TGCGCCAGCAGCCACGGTGGAAACACCATATATTTT. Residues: CASSHGGNTIYF.

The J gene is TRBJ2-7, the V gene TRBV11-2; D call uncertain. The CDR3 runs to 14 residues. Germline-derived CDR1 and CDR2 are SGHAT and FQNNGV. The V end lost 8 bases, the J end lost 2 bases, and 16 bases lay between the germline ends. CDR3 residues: CASSDEASTYEQYF. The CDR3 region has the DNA TGTGCCAGCTCGGATGAGGCCTCTACCTACGAGCAGTACTTC.

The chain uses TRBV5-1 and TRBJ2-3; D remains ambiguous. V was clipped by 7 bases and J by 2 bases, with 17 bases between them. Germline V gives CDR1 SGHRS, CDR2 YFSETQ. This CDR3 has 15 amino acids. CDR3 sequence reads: CASGYSDPDTDTQYF. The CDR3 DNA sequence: TGCGCCAGCGGATACAGTGACCCAGACACAGATACGCAGTATTTT.

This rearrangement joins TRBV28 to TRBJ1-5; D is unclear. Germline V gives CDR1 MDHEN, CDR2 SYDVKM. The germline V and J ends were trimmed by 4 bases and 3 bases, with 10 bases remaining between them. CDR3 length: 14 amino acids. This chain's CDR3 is CASSWRVPNQPQHF. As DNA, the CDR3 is TGTGCCAGCAGTTGGAGGGTCCCCAATCAGCCCCAGCATTTT.